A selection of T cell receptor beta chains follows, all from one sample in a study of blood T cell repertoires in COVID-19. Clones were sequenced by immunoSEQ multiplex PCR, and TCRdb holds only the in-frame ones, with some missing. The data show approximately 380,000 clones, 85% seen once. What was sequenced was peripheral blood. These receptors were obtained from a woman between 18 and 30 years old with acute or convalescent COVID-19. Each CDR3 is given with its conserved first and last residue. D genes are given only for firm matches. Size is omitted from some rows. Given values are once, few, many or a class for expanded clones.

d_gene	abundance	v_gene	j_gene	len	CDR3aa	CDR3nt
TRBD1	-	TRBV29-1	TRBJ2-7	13	CSVETDRTYEQYF	TGCAGCGTTGAAACGGACAGGACCTACGAGCAGTACTTC
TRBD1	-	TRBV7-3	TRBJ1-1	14	CASSRTGETTEAFF	TGTGCCAGCTCCCGGACAGGGGAGACCACTGAAGCTTTCTTT
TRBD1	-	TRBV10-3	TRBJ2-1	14	CATAKEQGTGEQFF	TGTGCCACCGCGAAAGAACAGGGGACCGGTGAGCAGTTCTTC
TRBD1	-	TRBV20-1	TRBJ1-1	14	CSASKQGGNTEAFF	TGCAGTGCTAGTAAGCAGGGGGGCAACACTGAAGCTTTCTTT
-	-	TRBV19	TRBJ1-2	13	CATKNGGIYGYTF	TGTGCCACCAAGAATGGGGGCATCTATGGCTACACCTTC
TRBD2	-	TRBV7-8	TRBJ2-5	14	CASSWGGEAETQYF	TGTGCCAGCAGCTGGGGAGGGGAGGCAGAGACCCAGTACTTC
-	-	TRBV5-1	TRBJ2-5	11	CASSLDRALYF	TGCGCCAGCAGCTTGGACAGGGCCCTGTACTTC
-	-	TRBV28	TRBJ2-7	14	CASSFQGPGYEQYF	TGTGCCAGCAGTTTCCAGGGTCCGGGCTACGAGCAGTACTTC
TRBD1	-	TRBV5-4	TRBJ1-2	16	CASSSRDRVTSYGYTF	TGTGCCAGCAGCTCCCGGGACAGGGTCACCTCCTATGGCTACACCTTC
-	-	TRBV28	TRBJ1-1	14	CASSFGSGNTEAFF	TGTGCCAGCAGTTTCGGGTCGGGGAACACTGAAGCTTTCTTT
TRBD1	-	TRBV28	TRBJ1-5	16	CASRPVGTGVNQPQHF	TGTGCCAGCAGGCCCGTCGGGACAGGGGTCAATCAGCCCCAGCATTTT
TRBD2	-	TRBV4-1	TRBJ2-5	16	CASSQDTSGVLETQYF	TGCGCCAGCAGCCAAGATACCAGCGGGGTACTGGAGACCCAGTACTTC
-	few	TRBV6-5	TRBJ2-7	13	CAGSRDTSYEQYF	TGTGCCGGATCCCGGGACACCTCCTACGAGCAGTACTTC
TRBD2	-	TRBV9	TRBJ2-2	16	CASSVTGLAGPGELFF	TGTGCCAGCAGCGTAACGGGGCTAGCGGGGCCCGGGGAGCTGTTTTTT
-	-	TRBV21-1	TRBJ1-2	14	CASSKERTGYGYTF	TGTGCCAGCAGCAAAGAACGGACAGGTTATGGCTACACCTTC
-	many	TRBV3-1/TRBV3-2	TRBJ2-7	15	CASSQVGAVAYEQYF	TGTGCCAGCAGCCAAGTGGGGGCGGTGGCCTACGAGCAGTACTTC
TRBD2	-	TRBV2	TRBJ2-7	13	CASSEERGGEQYF	TGTGCCAGCAGTGAAGAACGGGGGGGCGAGCAGTACTTC
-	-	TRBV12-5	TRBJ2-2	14	CASGSRDSTGELFF	TGTGCTAGTGGGAGCCGGGACTCCACCGGGGAGCTGTTTTTT
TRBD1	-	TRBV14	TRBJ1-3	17	CASSPLPGQVSGNTIYF	TGTGCCAGCAGCCCTTTACCGGGACAGGTTTCTGGAAACACCATATATTTT
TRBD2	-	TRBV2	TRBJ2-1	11	CASSGRTSQFF	TGTGCCAGCAGTGGACGGACTAGTCAGTTCTTC
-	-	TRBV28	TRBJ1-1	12	CASSSSYTEAFF	TGTGCCAGCAGTTCATCATACACTGAAGCTTTCTTT
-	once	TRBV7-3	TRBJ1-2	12	CASSLTGDGYTF	TGTGCCAGCAGCTTAACCGGGGATGGCTACACCTTC